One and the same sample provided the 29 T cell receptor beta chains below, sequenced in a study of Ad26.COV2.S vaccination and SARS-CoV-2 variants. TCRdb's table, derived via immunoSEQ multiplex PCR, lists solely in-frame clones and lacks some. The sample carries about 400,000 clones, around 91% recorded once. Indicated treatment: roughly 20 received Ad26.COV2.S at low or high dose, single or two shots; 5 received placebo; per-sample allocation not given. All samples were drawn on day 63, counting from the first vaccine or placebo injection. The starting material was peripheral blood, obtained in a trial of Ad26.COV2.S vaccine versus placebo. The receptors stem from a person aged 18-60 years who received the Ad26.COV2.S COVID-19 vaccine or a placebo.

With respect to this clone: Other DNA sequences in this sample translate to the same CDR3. This CDR3 is CASSLGLAGGQETQYF. The CDR3 DNA reads as TGTGCCAGCAGCTTAGGACTAGCGGGGGGACAAGAGACCCAGTACTTC. The chain links TRBV5-8 to TRBJ2-5, with 14 bases aligning to TRBD2. This CDR3 is 16 amino acids long. Trimming cost V 2 bases and J 2 bases; bases outside gene matches: 2. Germline V gene data show CDR1 as SGHTS and CDR2 as YDEGEE.

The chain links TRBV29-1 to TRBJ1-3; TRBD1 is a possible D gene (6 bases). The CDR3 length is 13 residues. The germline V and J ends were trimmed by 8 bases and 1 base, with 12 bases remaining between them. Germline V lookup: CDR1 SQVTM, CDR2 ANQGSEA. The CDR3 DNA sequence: TGCAGCTGTGAAGGGGGTTCTGGAAACACCATATATTTT. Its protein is CSCEGGSGNTIYF. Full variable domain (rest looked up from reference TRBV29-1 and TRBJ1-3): SAVISQKPSRDICQRGTSLTIQCQVDSQVTMMFWYRQQPGQSLTLIATANQGSEATYESGFVIDKFPISRPNLTFSTLTVSNMSPEDSSIYLCSCEGGSGNTIYFGEGSWLTVV.

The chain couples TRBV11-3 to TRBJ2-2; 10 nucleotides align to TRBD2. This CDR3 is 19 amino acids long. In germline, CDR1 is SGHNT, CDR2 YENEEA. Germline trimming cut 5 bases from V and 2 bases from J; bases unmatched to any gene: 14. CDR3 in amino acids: CASSQHKLAGNGNTGELFF. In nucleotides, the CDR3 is TGTGCCAGCAGCCAGCATAAACTAGCGGGAAATGGTAACACCGGGGAGCTGTTTTTT.

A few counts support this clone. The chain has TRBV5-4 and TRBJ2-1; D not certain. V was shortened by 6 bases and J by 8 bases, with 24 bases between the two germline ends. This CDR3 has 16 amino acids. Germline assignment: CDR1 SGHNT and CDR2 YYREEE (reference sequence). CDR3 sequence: CASIAPGDPLRDEQFF. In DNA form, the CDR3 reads TGTGCCAGCATCGCCCCCGGCGACCCTCTAAGGGATGAGCAGTTCTTC.

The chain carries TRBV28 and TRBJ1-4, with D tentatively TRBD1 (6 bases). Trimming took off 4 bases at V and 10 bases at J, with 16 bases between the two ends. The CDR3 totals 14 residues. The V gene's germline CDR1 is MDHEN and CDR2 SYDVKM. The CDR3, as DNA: TGTGCCAGCAGTTCCATTAGGGGGGACGGAAAACTGTTTTTT. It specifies CASSSIRGDGKLFF.

The CDR3 coding sequence is TGTGCCTCCCGAGCGGACCGAGCCACCGGGGAGCTGTTTTTT. It yields the protein CASRADRATGELFF. The rearrangement links TRBV2 to TRBJ2-2, with D possibly matching TRBD2 (5 bases). The germline V and J ends were trimmed by 11 bases and 4 bases, with 17 bases remaining between them. The CDR3 is 14 residues long. The germline CDR1 and CDR2 sequences are SNHLY and FYNNEI.

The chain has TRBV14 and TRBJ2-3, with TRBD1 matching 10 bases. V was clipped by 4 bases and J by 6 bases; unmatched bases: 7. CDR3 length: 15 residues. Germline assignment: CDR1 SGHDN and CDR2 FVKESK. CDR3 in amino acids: CASSPRDRGFDTQYF. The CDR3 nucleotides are TGTGCCAGCAGCCCCCGGGACAGGGGTTTCGATACGCAGTATTTT.

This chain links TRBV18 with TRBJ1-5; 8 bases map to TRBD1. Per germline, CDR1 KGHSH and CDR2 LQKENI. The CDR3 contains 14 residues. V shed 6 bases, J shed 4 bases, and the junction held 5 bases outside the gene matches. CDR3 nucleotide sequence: TGTGCCAGCTCCGCGGGACAGGTGAATCAGCCCCAGCATTTT. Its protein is CASSAGQVNQPQHF. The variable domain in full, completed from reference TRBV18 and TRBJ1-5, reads NAGVMQNPRHLVRRRGQEARLRCSPMKGHSHVYWYRQLPEEGLKFMVYLQKENIIDESGMPKERFSAEFPKEGPSILRIQQVVRGDSAAYFCASSAGQVNQPQHFGDGTRLSIL.

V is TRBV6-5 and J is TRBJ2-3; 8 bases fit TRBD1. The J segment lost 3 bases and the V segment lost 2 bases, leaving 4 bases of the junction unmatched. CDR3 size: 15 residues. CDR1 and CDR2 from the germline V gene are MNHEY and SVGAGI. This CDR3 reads CASSYGRQGTDTQYF. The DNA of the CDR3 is TGTGCCAGCAGTTACGGGCGACAGGGGACAGATACGCAGTATTTT.

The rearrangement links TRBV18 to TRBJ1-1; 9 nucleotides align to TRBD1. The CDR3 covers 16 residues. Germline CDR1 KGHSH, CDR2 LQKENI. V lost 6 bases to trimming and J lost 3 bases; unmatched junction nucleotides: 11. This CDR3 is CASSLKGTGSYTEAFF. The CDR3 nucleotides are TGTGCCAGCTCGCTTAAAGGGACAGGGAGTTACACTGAAGCTTTCTTT.

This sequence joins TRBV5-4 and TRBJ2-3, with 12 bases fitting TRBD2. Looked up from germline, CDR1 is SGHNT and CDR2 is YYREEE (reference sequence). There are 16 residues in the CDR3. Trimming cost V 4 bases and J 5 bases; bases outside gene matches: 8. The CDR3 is CASSGGLAGFGDTQYF. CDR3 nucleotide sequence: TGTGCCAGCAGCGGAGGACTAGCGGGATTTGGAGATACGCAGTATTTT.

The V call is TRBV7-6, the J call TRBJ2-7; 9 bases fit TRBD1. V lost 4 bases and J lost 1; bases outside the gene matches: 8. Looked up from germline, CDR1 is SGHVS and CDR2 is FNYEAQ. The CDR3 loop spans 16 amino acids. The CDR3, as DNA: TGTGCCAGCAGCTCAGACTCCGGGACAGGGTCCTACGAGCAGTACTTC. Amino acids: CASSSDSGTGSYEQYF.

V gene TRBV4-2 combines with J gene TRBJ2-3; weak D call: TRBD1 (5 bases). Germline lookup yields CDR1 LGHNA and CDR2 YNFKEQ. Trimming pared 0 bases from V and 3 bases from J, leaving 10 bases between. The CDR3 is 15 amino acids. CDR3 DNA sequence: TGTGCCAGCAGCCAAGATCTTCAGGGTACAGATACGCAGTATTTT. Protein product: CASSQDLQGTDTQYF.

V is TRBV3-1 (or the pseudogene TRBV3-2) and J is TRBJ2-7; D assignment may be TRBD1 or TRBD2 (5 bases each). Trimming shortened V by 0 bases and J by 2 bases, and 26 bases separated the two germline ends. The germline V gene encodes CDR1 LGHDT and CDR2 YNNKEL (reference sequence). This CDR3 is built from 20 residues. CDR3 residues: CASSQERSELQGNGTYEQYF. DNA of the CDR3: TGTGCCAGCAGCCAAGAACGATCAGAGCTTCAGGGAAACGGGACCTACGAGCAGTACTTC.

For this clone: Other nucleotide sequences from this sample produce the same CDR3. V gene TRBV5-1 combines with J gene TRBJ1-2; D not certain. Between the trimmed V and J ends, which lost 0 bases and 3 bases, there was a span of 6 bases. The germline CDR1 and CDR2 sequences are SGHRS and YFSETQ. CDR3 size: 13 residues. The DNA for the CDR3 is TGCGCCAGCAGCTTGGGGCAGGACTATGGCTACACCTTC. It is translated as CASSLGQDYGYTF.

This CDR3 is CASSPDSNQPQHF. The CDR3 bases are TGTGCCAGCAGCCCCGATAGCAATCAGCCCCAGCATTTT. This rearrangement joins TRBV28 to TRBJ1-5; D gene unclear. CDR3 length: 13 amino acids. Trimming shortened V by 6 bases and J by 0 bases, and 6 bases separated the two germline ends. The germline gives CDR1 MDHEN, CDR2 SYDVKM.

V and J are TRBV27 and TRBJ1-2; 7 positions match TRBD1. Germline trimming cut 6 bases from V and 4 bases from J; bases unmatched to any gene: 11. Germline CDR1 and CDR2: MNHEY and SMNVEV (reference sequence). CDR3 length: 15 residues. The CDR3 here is CASRAITGATYGYTF. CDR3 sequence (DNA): TGTGCCAGCAGAGCAATAACAGGGGCGACCTATGGCTACACCTTC.

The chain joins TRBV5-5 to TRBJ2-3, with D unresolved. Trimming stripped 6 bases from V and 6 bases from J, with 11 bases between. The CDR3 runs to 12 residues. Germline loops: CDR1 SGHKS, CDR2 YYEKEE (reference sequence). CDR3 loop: CASKFSGDTQYF. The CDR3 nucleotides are TGTGCCAGCAAATTCTCTGGGGATACGCAGTATTTT.

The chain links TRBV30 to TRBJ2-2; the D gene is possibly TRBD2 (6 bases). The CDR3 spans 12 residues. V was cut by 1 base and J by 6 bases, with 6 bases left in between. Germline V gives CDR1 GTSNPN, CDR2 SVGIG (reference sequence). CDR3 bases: TGTGCCTGGAGTGCGGGGGCCGGGGAGCTGTTTTTT. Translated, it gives CAWSAGAGELFF.

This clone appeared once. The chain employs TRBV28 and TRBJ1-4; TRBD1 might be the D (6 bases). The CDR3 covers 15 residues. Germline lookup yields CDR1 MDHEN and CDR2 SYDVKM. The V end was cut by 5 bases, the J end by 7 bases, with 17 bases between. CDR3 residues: CASSASRGRGEKLFF. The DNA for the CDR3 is TGTGCCAGCAGTGCCTCACGGGGGCGGGGTGAAAAACTGTTTTTT.

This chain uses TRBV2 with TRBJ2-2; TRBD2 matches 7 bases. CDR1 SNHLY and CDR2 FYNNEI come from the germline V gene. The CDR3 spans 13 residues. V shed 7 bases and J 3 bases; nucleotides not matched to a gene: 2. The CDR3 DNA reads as TGTGCCAGCAAGCGGGAACACACCGGGGAGCTGTTTTTT. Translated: CASKREHTGELFF.

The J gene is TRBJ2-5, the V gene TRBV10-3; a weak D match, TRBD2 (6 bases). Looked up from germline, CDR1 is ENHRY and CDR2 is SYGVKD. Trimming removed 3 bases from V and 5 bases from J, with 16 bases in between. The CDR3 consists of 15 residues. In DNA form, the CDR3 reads TGTGCCATCAGTGACAGTCGGGGGTTGGGGGAGACCCAGTACTTC. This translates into CAISDSRGLGETQYF.

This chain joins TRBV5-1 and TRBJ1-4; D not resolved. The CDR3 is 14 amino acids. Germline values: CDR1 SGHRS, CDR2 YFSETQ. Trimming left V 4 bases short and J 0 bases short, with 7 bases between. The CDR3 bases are TGCGCCAGCAGCCAAGTTGCAACTAATGAAAAACTGTTTTTT. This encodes CASSQVATNEKLFF. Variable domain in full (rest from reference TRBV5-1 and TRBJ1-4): KAGVTQTPRYLIKTRGQQVTLSCSPISGHRSVSWYQQTPGQGLQFLFEYFSETQRNKGNFPGRFSGRQFSNSRSEMNVSTLELGDSALYLCASSQVATNEKLFFGSGTQLSVL.

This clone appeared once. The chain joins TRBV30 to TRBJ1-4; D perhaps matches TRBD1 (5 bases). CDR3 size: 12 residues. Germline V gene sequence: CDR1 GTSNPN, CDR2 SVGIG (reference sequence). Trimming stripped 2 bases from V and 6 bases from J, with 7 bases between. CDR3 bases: TGTGCCTGGAGTCTCAGGGATGAAAAACTGTTTTTT. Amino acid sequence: CAWSLRDEKLFF.

CDR3 nucleotide sequence: TGTGCCAGCAGCCCCCCCATTAGGACAGGGGGCATCGATGAGCAGTTCTTC. This encodes CASSPPIRTGGIDEQFF. The genes are TRBV7-3 and TRBJ2-1, with TRBD1 identical over 11 bases. Per the germline V gene, CDR1 is SGHTA and CDR2 is FQGTGA. V was pared by 5 bases and J by 8 bases, with 14 bases of the junction left unmatched. The CDR3 totals 17 residues.

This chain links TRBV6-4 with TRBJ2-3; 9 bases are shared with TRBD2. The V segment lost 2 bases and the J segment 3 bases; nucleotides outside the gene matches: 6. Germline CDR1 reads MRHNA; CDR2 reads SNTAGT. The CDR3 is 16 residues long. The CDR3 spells CASSDTAGGGTDTQYF. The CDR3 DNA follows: TGTGCCAGCAGTGACACAGCGGGAGGAGGAACAGATACGCAGTATTTT.

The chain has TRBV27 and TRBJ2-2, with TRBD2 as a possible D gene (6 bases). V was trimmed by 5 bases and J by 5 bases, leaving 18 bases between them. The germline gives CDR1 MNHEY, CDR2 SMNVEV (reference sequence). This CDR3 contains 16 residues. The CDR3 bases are TGTGCCAGCAGTCCCTCAGCCGGGACTCCGACCGGGGAGCTGTTTTTT. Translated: CASSPSAGTPTGELFF.

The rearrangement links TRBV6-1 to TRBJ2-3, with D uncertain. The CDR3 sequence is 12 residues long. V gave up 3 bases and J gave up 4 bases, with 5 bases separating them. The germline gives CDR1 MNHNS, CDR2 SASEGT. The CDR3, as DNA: TGTGCCAGCAGTGATCTAGCAGATACGCAGTATTTT. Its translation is CASSDLADTQYF.

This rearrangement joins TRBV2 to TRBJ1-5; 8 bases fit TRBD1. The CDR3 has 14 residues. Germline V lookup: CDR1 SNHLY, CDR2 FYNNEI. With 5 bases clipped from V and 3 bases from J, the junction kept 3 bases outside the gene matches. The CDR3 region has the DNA TGTGCCAGCAGTCCGGACAGGGACAATCAGCCCCAGCATTTT. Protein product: CASSPDRDNQPQHF. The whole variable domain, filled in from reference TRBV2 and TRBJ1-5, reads EPEVTQTPSHQVTQMGQEVILRCVPISNHLYFYWYRQILGQKVEFLVSFYNNEISEKSEIFDDQFSVERPDGSNFTLKIRSTKLEDSAMYFCASSPDRDNQPQHFGDGTRLSIL.